The clone carrying this TCR beta chain was counted only a few times. Its antigen is still unknown. The sample comes from a study of human T cells and chemical hapten exposure. Whole-study context: All through the approximately 24-week study, the scalp of each patient received diphenylcyclopropenone doses weekly.

Library construction involved attaching unique molecular identifiers to individual cDNA molecules, which allowed quantitative, reproducible TCR counting. TCRdb called the RACE reads again in MiXCR, with one record for every CDR3 protein. This table has 150,000 to 200,000 distinct CDR3 sequences, about 14% appearing once. Study conclusions and caveats: TCRs above 1 in 1000 frequency stayed constant with DPC sensitization.

Time point meaning: patch test 1, 2 weeks after DPC sensitization. Treatment indicated: therapeutic diphenylcyclopropenone sensitization with weekly scalp DPC. Unfractionated whole blood served as the source for total RNA extraction. The sequencing here drew on whole blood, taken in connection with sensitization to the hapten diphenylcyclopropenone (DPC). The sequence was collected from a woman aged 25 to 39 with alopecia areata. Some clones in this sample may be carry-over from other donors' samples.

CDR3 in DNA: TGTGCCTGGAAAGACGGCAGGCTGAACACTGAAGCTTTCTTT. Its translation: CAWKDGRLNTEAFF. The J gene is TRBJ1-1, the V gene TRBV30; D not certain. The CDR3 is 14 amino acids. V lost 4 bases and J lost 0, with 12 bases in between. Germline CDR1 is GTSNPN and CDR2 is SVGIG (reference sequence).